The 29 T cell receptor beta chains given below trace back to one sample, sequenced in a study of CD8+CD57+ T cells in acquired aplastic anemia. Genomic DNA constituted the template upon which TCR beta VDJ and CDR3 profiling was performed. Via MiXCR, TCRdb re-called the reads, giving one row per CDR3 protein. This sample has 65,000 or so distinct CDR3 sequences, with 45% to 70% found just once. The sequenced material came from sorted CD4+, CD8+, or CD8+CD57+ T cells (not recorded which) from PBMCs. The source is a human donor in good health, serving as a control.

The chain uses TRBV10-2 and TRBJ1-2; D gene ambiguous. Trimming removed 2 bases from V and 4 bases from J, with 20 bases in between. Germline values: CDR1 WSHSY, CDR2 SAAADI. This CDR3 region has 17 residues. The CDR3 DNA follows: TGCGCCAGCAGTGAGCTGGAGGTAACCCCGCGCCCCTATGGCTACACCTTC. Amino acids: CASSELEVTPRPYGYTF.

The chain couples TRBV11-2 to TRBJ2-7, with 12 bases matching TRBD2. The germline gives CDR1 SGHAT, CDR2 FQNNGV. Losses at the gene ends were 5 bases for V and 5 bases for J; bases not matched to a gene: 13. CDR3 size: 17 residues. CDR3 residues: CASSPRTSGNRNDEQYF. CDR3 nucleotides: TGTGCCAGCAGCCCCCGGACTAGCGGGAACAGGAACGACGAGCAGTACTTC. The full variable domain, completed using reference TRBV11-2 and TRBJ2-7, is EAGVAQSPRYKIIEKRQSVAFWCNPISGHATLYWYQQILGQGPKLLIQFQNNGVVDDSQLPKDRFSAERLKGVDSTLKIQPAKLEDSAVYLCASSPRTSGNRNDEQYFGPGTRLTVT.

To note about this clonotype: At one end, the junction sequence differs from germline, possibly due to a read error. This rearrangement joins TRBV15 to TRBJ2-3; D is uncertain. There are 12 residues in the CDR3. The germline V gene encodes CDR1 LNHNV and CDR2 YYDKDF (reference sequence). CDR3: CTTSRAGDTQYF. Written as DNA, the CDR3 is TGTACCACCAGCAGAGCTGGCGATACGCAGTATTTT.

The rearrangement joins TRBV24-1 to TRBJ2-5, with D tentatively TRBD1 or TRBD2 (7 bases each). Germline CDR1 reads KGHDR; CDR2 reads SFDVKD. CDR3 length equals 13 residues. Trimming took off 9 bases at V and 5 bases at J, with 15 bases between the two ends. For the CDR3, the DNA is TGTGCCACCTCCTCAGGGGGGGATGAGACCCAGTACTTC. This translates into CATSSGGDETQYF.

The count of this clonotype is one. The chain joins TRBV24-1 to TRBJ2-1; D unclear. The CDR3 covers 15 residues. Germline lookup yields CDR1 KGHDR and CDR2 SFDVKD. V was clipped by 1 base and J by 0 bases, with 6 bases between them. Written as DNA, the CDR3 is TGTGCCACCAGTGATTTCATTCGCTCCTACAATGAGCAGTTCTTC. This codes for CATSDFIRSYNEQFF.

This sequence joins TRBV5-1 and TRBJ2-7, with 9 bases matching TRBD2. J lost 1 base, V lost 0 bases, and 5 bases had no gene match. The CDR3 loop spans 16 amino acids. Germline V CDR1 and CDR2: SGHRS, YFSETQ. The CDR3 DNA reads TGCGCCAGCAGCTTGGGTAGTAGCGGGGGATCCTACGAGCAGTACTTC. Amino acid sequence: CASSLGSSGGSYEQYF.

The gene calls are TRBV15 and TRBJ2-1; D is unresolved. The ends were cut back, 4 bases at V and 15 bases at J, with 25 bases in the middle. Germline CDR1 reads LNHNV; CDR2 reads YYDKDF (reference sequence). The CDR3 is 15 residues long. CDR3 in DNA: TGTGCCACCAGCACCTTGATGGTAGGCCTCTCCAGACGGTTCTTC. It translates to CATSTLMVGLSRRFF.

This chain uses TRBV24-1 with TRBJ2-1; a weak D match, TRBD2 (6 bases). CDR1 is KGHDR, CDR2 SFDVKD, per germline. The CDR3 covers 13 residues. V shed 3 bases and J shed 9 bases, with 11 bases lying between them. The CDR3 DNA reads as TGTGCCACCAGTGATCTGACTAGTGCTGAGCAGTTCTTC. This gives the protein CATSDLTSAEQFF.

Ten or more counts support this clonotype. This chain uses TRBV11-2 with TRBJ2-7; 7 nucleotides agree with TRBD1. CDR1 is SGHAT, CDR2 FQNNGV, per germline. The CDR3 is 14 residues long. With V trimmed by 4 bases and J by 2 bases, 5 bases remained unmatched. The CDR3 sequence: CASSWRTGTYEQYF. CDR3 nucleotides: TGTGCCAGCAGCTGGAGGACAGGCACCTACGAGCAGTACTTC.

This clonotype was detected ten times or more. The chain joins TRBV5-1 to TRBJ2-1; TRBD2 aligns across 8 bases. J was trimmed by 6 bases and V by 0 bases; bases with no gene match: 8. Germline CDR1 and CDR2: SGHRS and YFSETQ. The CDR3 is made up of 16 amino acids. Here the CDR3 DNA reads TGCGCCAGCAGCTTGGAGGTTAGCGGGACGGGCAATGAGCAGTTCTTC. Its translation is CASSLEVSGTGNEQFF.

By sample fraction, this clonotype is medium-sized (0.01 to 0.1%). CDR3 protein: CSVESLAGGRETQYF. The CDR3 nucleotides read TGCAGCGTTGAATCGCTAGCGGGAGGGAGAGAGACCCAGTACTTC. The V gene is TRBV29-1, the J gene TRBJ2-5; 12 bases agree with TRBD2. CDR1 and CDR2 from the germline V gene are SQVTM and ANQGSEA. Losses at the gene ends were 2 bases for V and 4 bases for J; bases not matched to a gene: 5. CDR3 length: 15 residues.

V gene TRBV7-9 combines with J gene TRBJ2-3; D is undetermined. Germline CDR1 is SEHNR and CDR2 is FQNEAQ (reference sequence). CDR3 length equals 15 residues. The V end lost 4 bases, the J end lost 0 bases, and 11 bases lay between the germline ends. CDR3 nucleotide sequence: TGTGCCAGCAGCTCCTTAACTTATAGCACAGATACGCAGTATTTT. It translates to CASSSLTYSTDTQYF.

This clonotype was seen at least ten times. The J gene is TRBJ2-2, the V gene TRBV12-3 or TRBV12-4, with a possible D match to TRBD1 (6 bases). The ends were cut back, 2 bases at V and 3 bases at J, with 13 bases in the middle. The CDR3 has 16 residues. The CDR3, as DNA: TGTGCCAGCAGTTTATTGGGACAACGGGACACCGGGGAGCTGTTTTTT. This sequence encodes CASSLLGQRDTGELFF.

This clonotype came up once. The chain carries TRBV10-3 and TRBJ2-7; 9 bases map to TRBD2. Germline V CDR1 and CDR2: ENHRY, SYGVKD. Trimming cost V 5 bases and J 10 bases; bases outside gene matches: 15. CDR3 length: 15 residues. The CDR3 sequence is CAISILAGGTCVQYF. The CDR3 DNA is TGTGCCATCAGTATACTAGCGGGCGGTACCTGCGTTCAGTACTTC.

In its sample, this clonotype was seen many times. The V gene is TRBV19, the J gene TRBJ2-2; D is possibly TRBD2 (5 bases). Trimming removed 1 base from V and 2 bases from J, with 8 bases in between. This CDR3 is built from 15 residues. Germline values: CDR1 LNHDA, CDR2 SQIVND (reference sequence). The CDR3 is CASSIGASNTGELFF. Written as DNA, the CDR3 is TGTGCCAGTAGTATAGGGGCTAGCAACACCGGGGAGCTGTTTTTT.

This chain links TRBV15 with TRBJ1-2; D ambiguous. Germline loops: CDR1 LNHNV, CDR2 YYDKDF (reference sequence). V was clipped by 0 bases and J by 7 bases, with 6 bases between them. The CDR3 has 12 residues. This CDR3 reads CATSRDISGYTF. CDR3 bases: TGTGCCACCAGCAGAGACATCAGTGGCTACACCTTC.

In DNA, the CDR3 is TGTGCCAGCAGCTTCCCGACTAGCGGGCGAAACGAGCAGTACTTC. Translated, it gives CASSFPTSGRNEQYF. V is TRBV7-3 and J is TRBJ2-7; 10 bases align to TRBD2. Germline-derived CDR1 and CDR2 are SGHTA and FQGTGA. The CDR3 consists of 15 residues. V was pared by 3 bases and J by 5 bases, with 7 bases of the junction left unmatched.

This clonotype was counted ten times or more. This chain connects TRBV14 to TRBJ1-1; D remains unclear. The CDR3 is 15 amino acids. The ends were cut back, 4 bases at V and 0 bases at J, with 12 bases in the middle. Germline CDR1 and CDR2: SGHDN and FVKESK. The CDR3 loop is CASSLRRAVNTEAFF. The CDR3 DNA is TGTGCCAGCAGCCTCAGGAGGGCGGTGAACACTGAAGCTTTCTTT.

The chain carries TRBV19 and TRBJ1-2, with a possible D match to TRBD1 (5 bases). Trimming pared 9 bases from V and 3 bases from J, leaving 17 bases between. The CDR3 is 14 amino acids. The germline CDR1 and CDR2 sequences are LNHDA and SQIVND (reference sequence). The CDR3 region has the DNA TGTGCCAGCAGCCGGGGCAGGGTAGACTATGGCTACACCTTC. Its translation is CASSRGRVDYGYTF.

This clonotype was picked up many times. This may be a read error: a much more frequent sequence differs by one nucleotide. The rearrangement joins TRBV6-1 to TRBJ2-7, with unresolved D. CDR3 length: 13 amino acids. The germline V gene encodes CDR1 MNHNS and CDR2 SASEGT. The CDR3, as DNA: TGTGCCAGCAGCAACTTCGCCCCCTACGAGCAGCACTTC. Protein product: CASSNFAPYEQHF.

The sample holds many counts of this clonotype. The chain is built from TRBV11-3 and TRBJ1-2, with a tentative D call TRBD1 (5 bases). Germline values: CDR1 SGHNT, CDR2 YENEEA. The CDR3 extends over 14 amino acids. Trimming took off 0 bases at V and 6 bases at J, with 11 bases between the two ends. The CDR3 DNA sequence: TGTGCCAGCAGCTTAGACGGGCAGGGACATGGCTACACCTTC. Protein product: CASSLDGQGHGYTF.

This rearrangement joins TRBV24-1 to TRBJ2-5; D is unresolved. CDR1 is KGHDR, CDR2 SFDVKD, per germline. This CDR3 spans 12 amino acids. Deletions cut 4 bases from V and 5 bases from J, with 7 bases between. The CDR3 loop is CATSEGYETQYF. In DNA form, the CDR3 reads TGTGCCACCAGTGAAGGATATGAGACCCAGTACTTC.

This clonotype is medium-sized by share. The chain links TRBV15 to TRBJ1-1, with D hard to call. Trimming stripped 0 bases from V and 4 bases from J, with 9 bases between. The germline V gene encodes CDR1 LNHNV and CDR2 YYDKDF (reference sequence). The CDR3 sequence is 14 residues long. The CDR3 region has the DNA TGTGCCACCAGCAGAGATAATCGTCCCACTGAAGCTTTCTTT. This gives the protein CATSRDNRPTEAFF.

V usage is TRBV7-3 and J usage is TRBJ2-1, with 7 bases matching TRBD1. CDR3 length: 15 amino acids. J was trimmed by 6 bases and V by 5 bases; bases with no gene match: 10. The V gene's germline CDR1 is SGHTA and CDR2 FQGTGA. The CDR3 loop is CASSPSFDRVNEQFF. The CDR3 DNA reads TGTGCCAGCAGCCCCTCTTTCGACAGGGTCAATGAGCAGTTCTTC. Supplemented by reference TRBV7-3 and TRBJ2-1, the full variable domain reads GAGVSQTPSNKVTEKGKYVELRCDPISGHTALYWYRQSLGQGPEFLIYFQGTGAADDSGLPNDRFFAVRPEGSVSTLKIQRTERGDSAVYLCASSPSFDRVNEQFFGPGTRLTVL.

This chain uses TRBV15 with TRBJ1-1; weak D call: TRBD1 (6 bases). CDR1 is LNHNV and CDR2 is YYDKDF in the germline V gene (reference sequence). CDR3 length equals 13 residues. Trimming removed 5 bases from V and 5 bases from J, with 12 bases in between. The DNA for the CDR3 is TGTGCCACCAGCCCCGGGAGGGGGACTGAAGCTTTCTTT. The encoded protein is CATSPGRGTEAFF.

The rearrangement links TRBV2 to TRBJ2-7; no firm D call. CDR1 and CDR2 (germline): SNHLY, FYNNEI. V shed 8 bases and J shed 6 bases, with 8 bases lying between them. CDR3 length equals 10 residues. This CDR3 is CASSGFEQYF. CDR3 in DNA: TGTGCCAGCTCCGGGTTCGAGCAGTACTTC.

This sequence joins TRBV5-1 and TRBJ2-5; possible D gene TRBD1, 5 bases. The CDR3 extends over 15 amino acids. Germline V gene sequence: CDR1 SGHRS, CDR2 YFSETQ. V dropped 3 bases and J dropped 9 bases, with 21 bases sitting between them. CDR3 in DNA: TGCGCCAGCAGCTACGTAACGACTTCTACAGGCCCCCAGTACTTC. This encodes CASSYVTTSTGPQYF.

In this sample, this clonotype is medium-sized. This chain links TRBV24-1 with TRBJ2-3; TRBD2 aligns across 9 bases. Germline V gene lookup returns CDR1 KGHDR and CDR2 SFDVKD. V was clipped by 3 bases and J by 2 bases; unmatched bases: 2. The CDR3 length is 15 residues. CDR3 sequence: CATSDLAGLTDTQYF. As DNA, the CDR3 is TGTGCCACCAGTGATCTAGCGGGACTCACAGATACGCAGTATTTT.

V is TRBV2 and J is TRBJ1-2; D gene unclear. Germline lookup yields CDR1 SNHLY and CDR2 FYNNEI. The V end was cut by 5 bases, the J end by 5 bases, with 18 bases between. The length of the CDR3 is 15 residues. The CDR3 sequence: CASSLAGVNEYGYTF. CDR3 nucleotide sequence: TGTGCCAGCAGTCTAGCGGGCGTTAATGAATATGGCTACACCTTC.